These 21 T cell receptor beta chains share one sample of origin, sequenced in a study of blood T cell repertoires in COVID-19. The data were produced by immunoSEQ multiplex PCR, yet TCRdb's version contains in-frame clones alone and is incomplete. The sample consists of more than 150,000 clones, approximately 85% of them appearing once. Sequencing input: peripheral blood. These receptors came from an elderly woman with acute or convalescent COVID-19.

The CDR3 loop is CASSVDTRGSYNEQFF. CDR3 sequence (DNA): TGTGCCAGCAGCGTTGACACCAGGGGCTCCTACAATGAGCAGTTCTTC. V and J are TRBV9 and TRBJ2-1, with a tentative D call TRBD1 (6 bases). The CDR3 contains 16 residues. CDR1 and CDR2 (germline): SGDLS, YYNGEE. V was pared by 2 bases and J by 0 bases, with 12 bases between.

This clone was seen just once. The V gene is TRBV5-1, the J gene TRBJ1-2; possibly TRBD1 for D (5 bases). The length of the CDR3 is 14 residues. V lost 0 bases to trimming and J lost 4 bases, with 10 bases between them. CDR1 and CDR2 (germline): SGHRS, YFSETQ. CDR3 in amino acids: CASSLGGEVYGYTF. In DNA, the CDR3 is TGCGCCAGCAGCTTGGGAGGGGAGGTCTATGGCTACACCTTC.

The chain carries TRBV6-2 or TRBV6-3 and TRBJ1-2; 7 nucleotides agree with TRBD1. Germline lookup yields CDR1 MNHEY and CDR2 SVGEGT. V was clipped by 1 base and J by 3 bases; unmatched bases: 5. CDR3 length: 15 residues. DNA of the CDR3: TGTGCCAGCAGTTACTGGTCAGGGGGAGACTATGGCTACACCTTC. Translation: CASSYWSGGDYGYTF.

The chain joins TRBV5-5 to TRBJ1-1; the D gene is possibly TRBD1 (6 bases). In germline, CDR1 is SGHKS, CDR2 YYEKEE (reference sequence). The V end was cut by 0 bases, the J end by 0 bases, with 6 bases between. CDR3 length: 14 amino acids. CDR3 sequence reads: CASSLGGLNTEAFF. The CDR3 DNA is TGTGCCAGCAGCTTGGGGGGGCTGAACACTGAAGCTTTCTTT.

The J gene is TRBJ1-5, the V gene TRBV23-1; D not resolved. TRBV23-1 is filed as an ORF, its function uncertain. Trimming removed 9 bases at V and 2 bases at J, with 11 bases between. CDR3 length: 13 residues. Here the CDR3 DNA reads TGCGCCAGTAGACTGTACGGCAATCAGCCCCAGCATTTT. Residues: CASRLYGNQPQHF.

V is TRBV19 and J is TRBJ1-2; D perhaps matches TRBD1 (6 bases). The CDR3 spans 16 residues. V gave up 10 bases and J gave up 4 bases, with 25 bases separating them. The V gene's germline CDR1 is LNHDA and CDR2 SQIVND (reference sequence). The CDR3 sequence: CAIAPAQGPTFYGYTF. The CDR3 DNA is TGTGCCATCGCCCCAGCACAGGGCCCAACGTTCTATGGCTACACCTTC.

The CDR3 region has the DNA TGTGCCAGCAGCTTATTTGGCAGGGGTTTCTACGAGCAGTACTTC. This sequence encodes CASSLFGRGFYEQYF. V and J are TRBV11-2 and TRBJ2-7; a possible D gene is TRBD1 (6 bases). CDR1 and CDR2 from the germline V gene are SGHAT and FQNNGV. The CDR3 loop spans 15 amino acids. V was trimmed by 2 bases and J by 3 bases, leaving 14 bases between them.

The CDR3 region is CASSVEQGISGNTIYF. In nucleotides, the CDR3 is TGTGCCAGCAGCGTAGAACAGGGGATCTCTGGAAACACCATATATTTT. This chain connects TRBV9 to TRBJ1-3; 7 nucleotides match TRBD1. The CDR3 loop spans 16 amino acids. The germline V gene has CDR1 SGDLS and CDR2 YYNGEE. The V gene end was trimmed by 0 bases and the J gene end by 0 bases; junction bases not matched to a gene: 3.

V is TRBV11-2 and J is TRBJ1-4; D perhaps matches TRBD1 (5 bases). This CDR3 comprises 14 residues. The V end lost 2 bases, the J end lost 7 bases, and 11 bases lay between the germline ends. In germline, CDR1 is SGHAT, CDR2 FQNNGV. The DNA of the CDR3 is TGTGCCAGCAGCTTACTCAGGGTGGGTGAAAAACTGTTTTTT. Translating gives CASSLLRVGEKLFF.

The chain joins TRBV7-9 to TRBJ2-3; D gene unclear. From germline, CDR1 is SEHNR and CDR2 FQNEAQ (reference sequence). The CDR3 loop spans 15 amino acids. The V gene lost 1 base and the J gene lost 0 bases, with 8 bases spanning the gap. The CDR3 DNA is TGTGCCAGCAGCTTAGTTCGGCGGAGCACAGATACGCAGTATTTT. Its protein is CASSLVRRSTDTQYF.

J is TRBJ2-7 and V is TRBV29-1; 9 nucleotides align to TRBD1. The CDR3 totals 14 residues. CDR1 and CDR2 (germline): SQVTM, ANQGSEA. With 0 bases clipped from V and 5 bases from J, the junction kept 5 bases outside the gene matches. CDR3 in DNA: TGCAGCGTTGAAGATGGTCGGGACAGGGACGAGCAGTACTTC. Amino acids: CSVEDGRDRDEQYF.

J is TRBJ1-4 and V is TRBV30, with 9 bases lining up with TRBD1. The CDR3 runs 16 residues. From germline, CDR1 is GTSNPN and CDR2 SVGIG (reference sequence). The V and J ends lost 1 base and 3 bases, in that order; junction bases with no gene match: 6. CDR3 bases: TGTGCCTGGAGTGCCGGGACAGGGCTCTCTAATGAAAAACTGTTTTTT. Its translation: CAWSAGTGLSNEKLFF.

The rearrangement links TRBV6-2 or TRBV6-3 to TRBJ2-7; 12 nucleotides match TRBD2. Germline V CDR1 and CDR2: MNHEY, SVGEGT. J lost 5 bases, V lost 2 bases, and 7 bases had no gene match. The CDR3 sequence is 16 residues long. CDR3 DNA: TGTGCCAGCAGTTACAGTCTAGCGGGAGGGGATAACGAGCAGTACTTC. It translates to CASSYSLAGGDNEQYF.

The chain combines TRBV21-1 with TRBJ2-2; the DNA was not used to check the table's D call, TRBD2. TRBV21-1 is a documented pseudogene. The CDR3 contains 18 residues. The CDR3 sequence: CASSKGFPGTSGTGELFF. CDR3 coding DNA: TGTGCCAGCAGCAAAGGGTTCCCCGGGACTAGCGGAACCGGGGAGCTGTTTTTT.

The gene calls are TRBV5-1 and TRBJ2-1; TRBD1 aligns across 9 bases. This CDR3 is built from 14 residues. Germline assignment: CDR1 SGHRS and CDR2 YFSETQ. V gave up 4 bases and J gave up 6 bases; unmatched junction bases: 5. The DNA of the CDR3 is TGCGCCAGCAGCCCGACAGGGGGGGTCAATGAGCAGTTCTTC. The encoded protein is CASSPTGGVNEQFF.

The chain carries TRBV27 and TRBJ1-5; possibly TRBD1 for D (6 bases). The CDR3 is 16 amino acids. Germline values: CDR1 MNHEY, CDR2 SMNVEV (reference sequence). V was pared by 3 bases and J by 4 bases, with 16 bases between. CDR3 sequence: CASSFSAGVGNQPQHF. Written as DNA, the CDR3 is TGTGCCAGCAGTTTCTCGGCAGGGGTTGGAAATCAGCCCCAGCATTTT.

The chain is built from TRBV21-1 and TRBJ1-1. TRBV21-1 constitutes a pseudogene. This CDR3 has 15 residues. The DNA of the CDR3 is TGTGCCAGCAGCCGGAGGTGGGGCAGGGAGGGTGAAGCTTTCTTT. Its translation is CASSRRWGREGEAFF.

The chain links TRBV11-3 to TRBJ2-7, with 8 positions matching TRBD2. Germline-derived CDR1 and CDR2 are SGHNT and YENEEA. Trimming at V came to 1 base and at J to 5 bases, leaving 4 bases not matched to a gene. The CDR3 consists of 14 residues. The CDR3 DNA follows: TGTGCCAGCAGCTTAGCGGGGGGGCCCCACGAGCAGTACTTC. Its protein product is CASSLAGGPHEQYF.

J is TRBJ1-2 and V is TRBV28; 9 bases are a match to TRBD1. J lost 5 bases, V lost 11 bases, and 15 bases had no gene match. Germline CDR1 MDHEN, CDR2 SYDVKM. This CDR3 has 15 residues. CDR3 bases: TGTGCCGTGTCGAAGGGGACAGGGTCCTCTTATGGCTACACCTTC. It is translated as CAVSKGTGSSYGYTF.

V usage is TRBV5-1 and J usage is TRBJ1-4; D is undetermined. CDR1 is SGHRS and CDR2 is YFSETQ in the germline V gene. The CDR3 loop spans 17 amino acids. V lost 5 bases, J lost 3 bases, and 20 bases lay in between. The CDR3 region has the DNA TGCGCCAGCAGTCTCGATCGGGGAGCGGTCTCTAATGAAAAACTGTTTTTT. It yields the protein CASSLDRGAVSNEKLFF.

CDR3 protein: CASSTGYGQNTEAFF. The CDR3 DNA sequence: TGTGCCAGTAGTACCGGATACGGACAGAACACTGAAGCTTTCTTT. V usage is TRBV19 and J usage is TRBJ1-1; tentatively, D is TRBD1 (5 bases). The V end was cut by 4 bases, the J end by 1 base, with 13 bases between. CDR1 and CDR2 from the germline V gene are LNHDA and SQIVND (reference sequence). CDR3 length equals 15 residues.